The sequence of this TCR beta chain was determined in a study of cytomegalovirus exposure and HLA in healthy donors. Findings and caveats of the study: Immune exposure was documented only through CMV serostatus.

The CDR3 runs 16 residues. V was clipped by 6 bases and J by 4 bases; unmatched bases: 11. Per germline, CDR1 SNHLY and CDR2 FYNNEI. The study ran its PCR with 60 Vbeta and 13 Jbeta primers. This table comes from immunoSEQ multiplex PCR, and its TCRdb copy is limited to in-frame clones, with some not included. Of roughly 160,000 clones in the sample, around 85% were seen once. As concerns this clone: Its antigen is not known.

This sequence joins TRBV2 and TRBJ2-1; 8 bases fit TRBD2. This receptor was identified in a man aged 35 to 55 in good health and CMV-seronegative. The sample comprised PBMCs. In nucleotides, the CDR3 is TGTGCCAGCAGGACCCTCGAGCGGGGGCCTTACAATGAGCAGTTCTTC. The encoded protein is CASRTLERGPYNEQFF.